This T cell receptor (beta chain) was captured by sequencing in a study of cytomegalovirus exposure and HLA in healthy donors. PCR primers comprised 60 Vbeta and 13 Jbeta primers. Profiled with immunoSEQ multiplex PCR; TCRdb holds only in-frame clones, not every one. The table has about 93,000 clones, about 80% seen once. This clone was recorded a few times. V was cut by 2 bases and J by 8 bases, with 9 bases left in between. Germline V gives CDR1 MNHEY, CDR2 SMNVEV (reference sequence). The CDR3 is made up of 13 amino acids. Specimen: PBMCs. The rearrangement links TRBV27 to TRBJ1-4, with a weak D call TRBD1 (5 bases). This receptor was taken from a young man in good health and CMV-seronegative. DNA of the CDR3: TGTGCCAGCAGTTTACAGGGTGGCGAAAAACTGTTTTTT. Residues: CASSLQGGEKLFF.